This T cell receptor beta chain was captured in a study of T cell responses to AZD1222 COVID-19 vaccine. General study points: White British ancestry dominated among donors, who included more females, and clonal diversity was possibly underestimated. Only a handful of AZD1222 recipients were seropositive at baseline. No day 14 peak samples; only post-peak repertoires were characterized. Unmutated variant regions are reportedly the target of nearly half of TCRs that are spike-specific.

The table came from immunoSEQ multiplex PCR; TCRdb's copy has only in-frame clones and leaves some out. The table has about 120,000 clones, 85% to 95% seen once. As regards this clone: What it binds is unknown.

V shed 1 base and J shed 3 bases, with 13 bases lying between them. The CDR3 runs 15 residues. Germline assignment: CDR1 SGHAT and CDR2 FQNNGV. The source is an adult in good health. This specimen consisted of peripheral blood, obtained on day 0 of AZD1222 vaccination. V usage is TRBV11-2 and J usage is TRBJ2-7, with a possible D match to TRBD2 (5 bases). CDR3 loop: CASSLGLALNYEQYF. In DNA, the CDR3 is TGTGCCAGCAGCTTAGGGCTAGCCCTAAACTACGAGCAGTACTTC.